The clone carrying this T cell receptor (beta chain) showed up just a few times. The antigen remains unidentified. Template material for amplifying TCR beta CDR3 regions consisted of RNA transcripts. The TCR CDR3 first-round RT-PCR relied on the HTBI primer set. Via MiXCR, TCRdb re-called the multiplex PCR reads, giving one row per CDR3 protein. The sample lists approximately 640,000 distinct CDR3 sequences; around 15% were seen once. The V end lost 0 bases, the J end lost 7 bases, and 9 bases lay between the germline ends. The germline V gene encodes CDR1 MNHNY and CDR2 SVGAGI (reference sequence). The CDR3 length is 13 residues. The record originates from a study of T cells in Graves' hyperthyroidism and ophthalmopathy. Study conclusions and caveats: Ophthalmopathy cases were set apart from stable hyperthyroidism by a 13 V-J model. Onset of ophthalmopathy came a median around 7.1 months after the model predicted it.

Recently diagnosed hyperthyroidism of less than 2 months' duration affected patients aged 18 to 65. Clinicians diagnosed patients from clinical symptoms, serum thyroxine and TRAb, thyroid ultrasound and orbital computed tomography. This rearrangement joins TRBV6-6 to TRBJ1-2; D gene unclear. The TCR comes from a woman under 40 with Graves' hyperthyroidism. Sequenced material: blood. In DNA, the CDR3 is TGTGCCAGCAGTTACTCGAGAGACACTGGCTACACCTTC. Translated: CASSYSRDTGYTF.